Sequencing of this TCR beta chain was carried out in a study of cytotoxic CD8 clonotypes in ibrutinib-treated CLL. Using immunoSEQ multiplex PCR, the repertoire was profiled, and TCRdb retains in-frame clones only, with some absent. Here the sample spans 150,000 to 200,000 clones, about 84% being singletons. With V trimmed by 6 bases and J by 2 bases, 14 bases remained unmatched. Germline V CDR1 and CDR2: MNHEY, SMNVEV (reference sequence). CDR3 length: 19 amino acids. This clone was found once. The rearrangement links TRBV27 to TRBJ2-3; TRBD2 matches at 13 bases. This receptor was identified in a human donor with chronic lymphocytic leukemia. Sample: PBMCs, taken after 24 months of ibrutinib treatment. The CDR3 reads CASREPSSGLAGPTDTQYF. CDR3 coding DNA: TGTGCCAGCAGGGAGCCTTCCTCGGGACTAGCGGGGCCCACAGATACGCAGTATTTT.